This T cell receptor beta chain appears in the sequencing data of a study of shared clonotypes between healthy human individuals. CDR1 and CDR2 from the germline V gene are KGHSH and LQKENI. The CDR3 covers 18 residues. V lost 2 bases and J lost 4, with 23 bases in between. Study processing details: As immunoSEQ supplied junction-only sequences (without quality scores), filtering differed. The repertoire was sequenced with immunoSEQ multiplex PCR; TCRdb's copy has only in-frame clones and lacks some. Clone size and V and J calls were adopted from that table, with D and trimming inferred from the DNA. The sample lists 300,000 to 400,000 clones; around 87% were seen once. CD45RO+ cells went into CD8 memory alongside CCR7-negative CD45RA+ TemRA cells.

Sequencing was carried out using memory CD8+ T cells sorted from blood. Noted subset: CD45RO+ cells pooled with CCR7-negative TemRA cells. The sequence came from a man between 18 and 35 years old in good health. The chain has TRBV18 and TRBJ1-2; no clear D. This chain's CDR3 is CASSPSTAKGGEIYGYTF. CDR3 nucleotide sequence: TGTGCCAGCTCACCAAGTACCGCTAAAGGTGGGGAAATCTATGGCTACACCTTC.